One sample yielded the 2 T cell receptor beta chains listed below, sequenced in a study of identical twins. A single record per CDR3 protein comes from TCRdb applying MiXCR to the 5' RACE reads. The table has 1.5 million to 2 million distinct CDR3 sequences, around 29% seen once; the top ten hold under 0.35%. Sample: cord blood. Every receptor here comes from a newborn girl in good health.

This clonotype has just a few counts. This chain links TRBV20-1 with TRBJ2-7; D is possibly TRBD1 (5 bases). In germline, CDR1 is DFQATT, CDR2 SNEGSKA (reference sequence). The CDR3 length is 14 residues. V lost 0 bases to trimming and J lost 1 base, with 10 bases between them. The CDR3 nucleotides read TGCAGTGCTAGAGAGGACATCCCATCCTACGAGCAGTACTTC. Its protein product is CSAREDIPSYEQYF.

This clonotype came up a few times. This chain connects TRBV3-1 to TRBJ1-1, with 11 nucleotides matching TRBD1. Germline V gene data show CDR1 as LGHDT and CDR2 as YNNKEL (reference sequence). J gave up 10 bases and V 5 bases, and 9 bases lay outside the gene matches. The CDR3 loop spans 14 amino acids. For the CDR3, the DNA is TGTGCCAGCAGCACGTGGACAGGGGGCGGTGGAGCTTTCTTT. Protein: CASSTWTGGGGAFF.